The 13 T cell receptor beta chains below come from one sample, sequenced in a study of neoadjuvant anti-PD-1 for oral cavity cancer. Time point meaning: after neoadjuvant nivolumab, at surgical resection. The protocol was immunoSEQ multiplex PCR, while the TCRdb copy is restricted to in-frame clones and leaves out a portion. This table holds some 29,000 clones, just under 80% found once. The input for sequencing was PBMCs, taken after nivolumab (anti-PD-1) treatment. All receptors come from a person between 40 and 85 years old with oral cavity squamous cell carcinoma.

The chain recombines TRBV7-9 with TRBJ1-2; D possibly corresponds to TRBD1 (5 bases). V gave up 5 bases and J gave up 4 bases, with 11 bases separating them. The CDR3 is made up of 13 amino acids. Germline V gives CDR1 SEHNR, CDR2 FQNEAQ (reference sequence). CDR3 sequence (DNA): TGTGCCAGCAGCCGAGACAGCACCTATGGCTACACCTTC. It encodes CASSRDSTYGYTF.

The chain is built from TRBV6-4 and TRBJ1-6; D is undetermined. The CDR3 consists of 13 residues. The ends were cut back, 2 bases at V and 7 bases at J, with 6 bases in the middle. Germline V gives CDR1 MRHNA, CDR2 SNTAGT. CDR3 nucleotide sequence: TGTGCCAGCAGTGACGGATCGAATTCACCCCTCCACTTT. This translates into CASSDGSNSPLHF.

The gene calls are TRBV7-9 and TRBJ2-1; 10 nucleotides match TRBD2. The germline V gene encodes CDR1 SEHNR and CDR2 FQNEAQ (reference sequence). CDR3 length: 19 residues. Trimming removed 5 bases from V and 4 bases from J; junction bases left unmatched: 17. This chain's CDR3 is CASSTTSTLQRGGYNEQFF. The CDR3 nucleotides read TGTGCCAGCAGCACCACCTCAACCCTTCAGCGGGGGGGATACAATGAGCAGTTCTTC.

This chain links TRBV6-5 with TRBJ2-1; D call uncertain. The CDR3 sequence is 12 residues long. V gave up 5 bases and J gave up 2 bases, with 4 bases separating them. Germline V CDR1 and CDR2: MNHEY, SVGAGI. The CDR3 DNA reads as TGTGCCAGCAGTCCCACCTACAATGAGCAGTTCTTC. Encoded protein: CASSPTYNEQFF.

In this sample, this clone turned up a few times. This chain links TRBV28 with TRBJ1-1, with D perhaps matching TRBD1 (5 bases). Germline CDR1 MDHEN, CDR2 SYDVKM. V was clipped by 9 bases and J by 4 bases, with 18 bases between them. The CDR3 contains 14 residues. The CDR3 DNA sequence: TGTGCCAGTCTAATTCAGGTGGGGGGCACTGAAGCTTTCTTT. This encodes CASLIQVGGTEAFF.

The V and J genes are TRBV15 and TRBJ2-5; 8 bases map to TRBD2. The CDR3 covers 15 residues. Germline V lookup: CDR1 LNHNV, CDR2 YYDKDF (reference sequence). The V segment lost 0 bases and the J segment 2 bases; nucleotides outside the gene matches: 2. The CDR3 spells CATSRDRLAQETQYF. The CDR3 bases are TGTGCCACCAGCAGAGACCGACTAGCGCAAGAGACCCAGTACTTC.

The chain recombines TRBV15 with TRBJ1-1; 10 positions match TRBD1. The CDR3 extends over 18 amino acids. Germline CDR1 reads LNHNV; CDR2 reads YYDKDF (reference sequence). V lost 1 base to trimming and J lost 1 base; unmatched junction nucleotides: 9. CDR3 nucleotide sequence: TGTGCCACCAGCAGAGGGTGGGGACAGGGGCAAGAGAACACTGAAGCTTTCTTT. Its translation is CATSRGWGQGQENTEAFF.

The count of this clone is one. The rearrangement links TRBV5-6 to TRBJ1-5, with 7 bases lining up with TRBD1. Per germline, CDR1 SGHDT and CDR2 YYEEEE. The trim removed 1 base at V and 7 bases at J, leaving 5 bases unmatched. There are 14 residues in the CDR3. The chain's CDR3 is CASSLLQGQQPQHF. The CDR3 coding sequence is TGTGCCAGCAGCTTGTTACAGGGGCAGCAGCCCCAGCATTTT. Variable domain in full (rest from reference TRBV5-6 and TRBJ1-5): DAGVTQSPTHLIKTRGQQVTLRCSPKSGHDTVSWYQQALGQGPQFIFQYYEEEERQRGNFPDRFSGHQFPNYSSELNVNALLLGDSALYLCASSLLQGQQPQHFGDGTRLSIL.

The rearrangement joins TRBV7-8 to TRBJ1-2; a possible D gene is TRBD1 (5 bases). V lost 3 bases and J 4 bases, leaving 15 bases between the germline ends. The CDR3 is 15 residues long. Germline V gives CDR1 SGHVS, CDR2 FQNEAQ. The CDR3 loop is CASSFQEGWSYGYTF. DNA of the CDR3: TGTGCCAGCAGCTTTCAGGAGGGGTGGAGCTATGGCTACACCTTC. Full variable domain (outside the CDR3, taken from reference TRBV7-8 and TRBJ1-2): GAGVSQSPRYKVAKRGQDVALRCDPISGHVSLFWYQQALGQGPEFLTYFQNEAQLDKSGLPSDRFFAERPEGSVSTLKIQRTQQEDSAVYLCASSFQEGWSYGYTFGSGTRLTVV.

The chain uses TRBV19 and TRBJ2-1, with 8 bases aligning to TRBD1. This CDR3 comprises 14 residues. CDR1 is LNHDA and CDR2 is SQIVND in the germline V gene (reference sequence). V shed 8 bases and J 10 bases; nucleotides not matched to a gene: 13. The CDR3 DNA reads as TGTGCCAGTTCCAGGGGGCCCCTCTTGGGGGAGCAGTTCTTC. This gives the protein CASSRGPLLGEQFF. Looking up the rest from reference TRBV19 and TRBJ2-1 gives the full variable domain: DGGITQSPKYLFRKEGQNVTLSCEQNLNHDAMYWYRQDPGQGLRLIYYSQIVNDFQKGDIAEGYSVSREKKESFPLTVTSAQKNPTAFYLCASSRGPLLGEQFFGPGTRLTVL.

This chain uses TRBV29-1 with TRBJ1-2; D gene uncertain. Germline-derived CDR1 and CDR2 are SQVTM and ANQGSEA. Trimming stripped 4 bases from V and 8 bases from J, with 11 bases between. The length of the CDR3 is 11 residues. CDR3 loop: CSVASQEGYTF. DNA for the CDR3: TGCAGCGTTGCTTCACAAGAGGGCTACACCTTC.

CDR3 nucleotides: TGTGCCAGCAGCTTGGACGGCCCCTACGAGCAGTACTTC. Protein: CASSLDGPYEQYF. The chain joins TRBV7-9 to TRBJ2-7; D is unclear. Germline V lookup: CDR1 SEHNR, CDR2 FQNEAQ (reference sequence). V lost 3 bases, J lost 2 bases, and 8 bases lay in between. CDR3 length equals 13 residues.

The chain combines TRBV14 with TRBJ2-7, with D perhaps TRBD2 (6 bases). Trimming pared 8 bases from V and 2 bases from J, leaving 16 bases between. Germline V gene sequence: CDR1 SGHDN, CDR2 FVKESK. The CDR3 runs to 14 residues. The DNA for the CDR3 is TGTGCCAGCGCGCGGGGTCCATCCGCCTACGAGCAGTACTTC. This codes for CASARGPSAYEQYF. Full variable domain (missing parts from reference TRBV14 and TRBJ2-7): EAGVTQFPSHSVIEKGQTVTLRCDPISGHDNLYWYRRVMGKEIKFLLHFVKESKQDESGMPNNRFLAERTGGTYSTLKVQPAELEDSGVYFCASARGPSAYEQYFGPGTRLTVT.